The clone carrying this T cell receptor (beta chain) was seen only a few times. Its antigen is not identified. V shed 7 bases, J shed 2 bases, and the junction held 8 bases outside the gene matches. The germline V gene has CDR1 MGHDK and CDR2 SYGVNS. CDR3 length equals 14 residues. The sample is drawn from a study of post-analysis software for immune sequencing data. Whole-study findings and limits: Multiple sclerosis patients had significantly lower normalized Chao1 diversity than controls. In patients, TRBV5-6, TRBV5-1 and TRBV20-1 belonged to roughly 5 TRBV segments found more frequently than in controls. Samples prepared in the same batch strongly co-clustered by F measure.

Unique molecular identifiers tagged the TCR beta cDNA libraries. TCRdb re-called the PCR reads with MiXCR, one entry per CDR3 protein. Among some 890,000 distinct CDR3 sequences listed, about 53% were seen once. This sequence was found in a girl aged 10 to 17 with multiple sclerosis. The rearrangement joins TRBV25-1 to TRBJ2-7; 7 bases are a match to TRBD1. Sequenced input: blood. The CDR3, as DNA: TGTGCCAGCACCCCGAGGACAGGACCCTACGAGCAGTACTTC. Protein sequence: CASTPRTGPYEQYF.